This TCR beta chain emerged from a study of regulatory T cells in long-lasting Graves disease. Notes on the study in general: Persistent cases favored TRBV28, TRBJ1-2 and TRBJ2-5.

Noted time point: persistent/refractory GD, antithyroid drugs over 5 years with positive TRAb. Extracted RNA from PBMCs served as the source of the TCR library. The peripheral blood volume drawn was approximately 9 milliliters, and it was collected into EDTA tubes. Note on this clonotype: Its matching antigen is unknown.

The CDR3 has 18 amino acids. Germline CDR1 reads LGHNA; CDR2 reads YSLEER. The V end was cut by 0 bases, the J end by 0 bases, with 17 bases between. HTBI primers from iRepertoire and Arm-PCR of CDR3 regions yielded the TCR beta libraries. In TCRdb, the multiplex PCR reads were re-called with MiXCR into one record per CDR3 protein. The table has around 450,000 distinct CDR3 sequences, roughly a fifth seen once; the top ten hold over 6%. The source was peripheral blood mononuclear cells (PBMCs), collected when the disease was refractory, from a patient treated with antithyroid drugs. This rearrangement joins TRBV4-3 to TRBJ1-1; TRBD1 might be the D (5 bases). The clonotype was recovered from a female donor with Graves disease. The CDR3, as DNA: TGCGCCAGCAGCCAAGATAGGGGAAAGCCTTCCATGAACACTGAAGCTTTCTTT. It specifies CASSQDRGKPSMNTEAFF.